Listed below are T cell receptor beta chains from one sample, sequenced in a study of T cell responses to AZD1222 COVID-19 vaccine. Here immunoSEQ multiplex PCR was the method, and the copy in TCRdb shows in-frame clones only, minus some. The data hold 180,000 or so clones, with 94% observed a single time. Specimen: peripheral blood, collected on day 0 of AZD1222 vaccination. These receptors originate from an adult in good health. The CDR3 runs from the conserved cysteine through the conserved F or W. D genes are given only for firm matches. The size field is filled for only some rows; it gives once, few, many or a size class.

TGTGCCAGCAGTTACTCGGTGGGGGGTAAAGTTTATCAGCCCCAGCATTTT	CASSYSVGGKVYQPQHF	TRBV6-2/TRBV6-3	once	NA	TRBJ1-5
TGTGCCAGCAGTTTGCTGGATAATGAAAAACTGTTTTTT	CASSLLDNEKLFF	TRBV2	NA	NA	TRBJ1-4
TGTGCCAGCAGCCTCCTCAGGGGAAACCCTTACAATGAGCAGTTCTTC	CASSLLRGNPYNEQFF	TRBV11-2	once	NA	TRBJ2-1
TGTGCCAGCAGCCGGGGACTAGCGGGAGTTAATGAGCAGTTCTTC	CASSRGLAGVNEQFF	TRBV6-5	once	TRBD2	TRBJ2-1
TGTGCCAGCAGTCCCGGCGGGGCCGATGAAGCTTTCTTT	CASSPGGADEAFF	TRBV28	NA	NA	TRBJ1-1
TGTGCCAGCAGCTTGAGGGCAGGGGGCTTTAGCAATCAGCCCCAGCATTTT	CASSLRAGGFSNQPQHF	TRBV5-5	NA	TRBD1	TRBJ1-5
TGTGCCAGCCCCTTCGATGGCAGCTCCTACAATGAGCAGTTCTTC	CASPFDGSSYNEQFF	TRBV2	NA	NA	TRBJ2-1
TGTGCCAGCAGTGAACATAGCTGGGGTCAGCCCCAGCATTTT	CASSEHSWGQPQHF	TRBV25-1	NA	NA	TRBJ1-5
TGTGCCAGCAGCTTATTAGCAGAGCAGTACTTC	CASSLLAEQYF	TRBV11-2	few	NA	TRBJ2-7
TGTGCCAGCAGCGAAGACAAGTTCTACGAGCAGTACTTC	CASSEDKFYEQYF	TRBV6-1	NA	NA	TRBJ2-7
TGCAGCGTTGTGGGGGCCTTCCAAGAGACCCAGTACTTC	CSVVGAFQETQYF	TRBV29-1	NA	NA	TRBJ2-5
TGTGCCAGCAGTTCCGGGACAGCTTCTAACTATGGCTACACCTTC	CASSSGTASNYGYTF	TRBV3-1/TRBV3-2	NA	TRBD1	TRBJ1-2
TGTGCCAGCAGTCTACAGGGGTTGGGCACTGAAGCTTTCTTT	CASSLQGLGTEAFF	TRBV27	NA	TRBD1	TRBJ1-1
TGCAGTGCTAGTCCGGGACCGGGGTGGGCGAACACCGGGGAGCTGTTTTTT	CSASPGPGWANTGELFF	TRBV20-1	NA	NA	TRBJ2-2
TGCGCCAGCAGCTTGGCCCCACTAGCTGTCACAGATACGCAGTATTTT	CASSLAPLAVTDTQYF	TRBV5-1	few	NA	TRBJ2-3
TGTGCCAGCAGCTTACCGGGACAAAACTATGGCTACACCTTC	CASSLPGQNYGYTF	TRBV5-4	few	NA	TRBJ1-2
TGTGCCAGCAGCTTCGGGACAGGGTATGGCTACACCTTC	CASSFGTGYGYTF	TRBV5-6	NA	TRBD1	TRBJ1-2
TGCGCCAGCAGCTTGGCCGGGAGCTCTGGAAACACCATATATTTT	CASSLAGSSGNTIYF	TRBV5-1	NA	NA	TRBJ1-3
TGTGCCAGCCAACCTTGGGGGGGTCGCAATGAGCAGTTCTTC	CASQPWGGRNEQFF	TRBV2	NA	TRBD2	TRBJ2-1